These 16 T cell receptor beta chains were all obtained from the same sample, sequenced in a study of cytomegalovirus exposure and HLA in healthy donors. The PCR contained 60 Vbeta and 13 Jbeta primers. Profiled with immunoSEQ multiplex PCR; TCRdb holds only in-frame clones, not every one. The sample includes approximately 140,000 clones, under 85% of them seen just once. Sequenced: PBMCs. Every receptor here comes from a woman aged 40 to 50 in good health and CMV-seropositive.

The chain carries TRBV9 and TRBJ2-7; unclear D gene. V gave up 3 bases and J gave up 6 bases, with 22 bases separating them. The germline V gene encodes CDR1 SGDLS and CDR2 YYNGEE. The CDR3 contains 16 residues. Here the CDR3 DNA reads TGTGCCAGCAGCGCAACCCCCACACAGATTGGTGTCGAGCAGTACTTC. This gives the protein CASSATPTQIGVEQYF. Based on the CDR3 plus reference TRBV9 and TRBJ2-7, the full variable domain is DSGVTQTPKHLITATGQRVTLRCSPRSGDLSVYWYQQSLDQGLQFLIQYYNGEERAKGNILERFSAQQFPDLHSELNLSSLELGDSALYFCASSATPTQIGVEQYFGPGTRLTVT.

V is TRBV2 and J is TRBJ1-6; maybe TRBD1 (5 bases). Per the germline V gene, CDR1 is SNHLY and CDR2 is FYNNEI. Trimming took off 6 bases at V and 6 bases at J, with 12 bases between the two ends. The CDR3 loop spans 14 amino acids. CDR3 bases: TGTGCCAGCAGATCCACCGACAGTAATTCACCCCTCCACTTT. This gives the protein CASRSTDSNSPLHF.

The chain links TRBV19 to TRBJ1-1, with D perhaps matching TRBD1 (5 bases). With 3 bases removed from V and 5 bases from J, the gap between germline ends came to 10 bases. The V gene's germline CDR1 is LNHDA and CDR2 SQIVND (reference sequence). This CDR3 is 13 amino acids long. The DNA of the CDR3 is TGTGCCAGTAGTATTCCGGGGGAGACTGAAGCTTTCTTT. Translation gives CASSIPGETEAFF.

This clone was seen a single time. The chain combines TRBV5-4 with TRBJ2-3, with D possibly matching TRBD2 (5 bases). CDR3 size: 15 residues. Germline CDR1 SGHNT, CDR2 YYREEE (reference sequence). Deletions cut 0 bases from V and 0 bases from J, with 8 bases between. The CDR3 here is CASSLERTSTDTQYF. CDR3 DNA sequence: TGTGCCAGCAGCTTGGAAAGGACTAGCACAGATACGCAGTATTTT.

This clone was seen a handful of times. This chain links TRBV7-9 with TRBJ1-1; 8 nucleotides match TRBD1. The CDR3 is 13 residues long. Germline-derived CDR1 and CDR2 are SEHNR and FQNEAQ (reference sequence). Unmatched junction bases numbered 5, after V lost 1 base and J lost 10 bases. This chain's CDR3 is CASSLVQGAAAFF. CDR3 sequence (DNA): TGTGCCAGCAGCTTAGTTCAGGGGGCGGCAGCTTTCTTT.

CDR3 in DNA: TGTGCCAGTAGACGAGCGGGGGGGAGAGATACGCAGTATTTT. As protein: CASRRAGGRDTQYF. V usage is TRBV19 and J usage is TRBJ2-3, with 10 positions matching TRBD2. From germline, CDR1 is LNHDA and CDR2 SQIVND (reference sequence). Trimming at V came to 6 bases and at J to 5 bases, leaving 5 bases not matched to a gene. This CDR3 has 14 residues. Looking up the rest from reference TRBV19 and TRBJ2-3 gives the full variable domain: DGGITQSPKYLFRKEGQNVTLSCEQNLNHDAMYWYRQDPGQGLRLIYYSQIVNDFQKGDIAEGYSVSREKKESFPLTVTSAQKNPTAFYLCASRRAGGRDTQYFGPGTRLTVL.

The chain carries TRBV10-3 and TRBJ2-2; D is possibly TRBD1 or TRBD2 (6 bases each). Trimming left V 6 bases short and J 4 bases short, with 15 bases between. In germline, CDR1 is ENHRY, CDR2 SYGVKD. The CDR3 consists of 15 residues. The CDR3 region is CAIREGHQVTGELFF. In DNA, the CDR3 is TGTGCCATCAGGGAGGGACACCAAGTCACCGGGGAGCTGTTTTTT.

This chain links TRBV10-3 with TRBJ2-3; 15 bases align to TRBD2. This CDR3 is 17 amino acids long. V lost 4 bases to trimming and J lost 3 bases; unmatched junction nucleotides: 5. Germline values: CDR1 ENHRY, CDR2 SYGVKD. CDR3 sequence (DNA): TGTGCCATCAGTGGGGGGACTAGCGGGGGGTCAACAGATACGCAGTATTTT. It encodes CAISGGTSGGSTDTQYF.

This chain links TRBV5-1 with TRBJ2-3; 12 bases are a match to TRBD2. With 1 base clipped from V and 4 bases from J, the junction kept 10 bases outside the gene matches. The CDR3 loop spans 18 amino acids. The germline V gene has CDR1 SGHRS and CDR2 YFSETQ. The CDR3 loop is CASSLQSSGGAVSDTQYF. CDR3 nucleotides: TGCGCCAGCAGCTTGCAGTCTAGCGGGGGGGCCGTATCAGATACGCAGTATTTT.

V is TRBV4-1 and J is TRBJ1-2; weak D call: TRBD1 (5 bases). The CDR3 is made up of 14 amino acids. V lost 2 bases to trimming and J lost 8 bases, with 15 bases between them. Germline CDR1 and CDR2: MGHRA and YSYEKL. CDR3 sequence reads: CASSQTQGMEGYTF. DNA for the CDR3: TGCGCCAGCAGCCAAACTCAGGGAATGGAGGGCTACACCTTC.

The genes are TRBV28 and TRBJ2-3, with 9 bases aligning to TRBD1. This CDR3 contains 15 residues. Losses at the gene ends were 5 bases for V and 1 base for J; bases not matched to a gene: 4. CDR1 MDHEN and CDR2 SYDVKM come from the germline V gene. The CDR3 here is CASSPRTGGTDTQYF. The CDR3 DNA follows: TGTGCCAGCAGTCCTCGGACAGGGGGCACAGATACGCAGTATTTT.

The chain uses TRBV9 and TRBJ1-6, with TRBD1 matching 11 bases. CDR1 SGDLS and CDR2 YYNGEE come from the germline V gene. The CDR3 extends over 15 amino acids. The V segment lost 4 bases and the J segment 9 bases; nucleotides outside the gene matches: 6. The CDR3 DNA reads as TGTGCCAGCAGCCTAGGGACAGGGGGTGGTTCACCCCTCCACTTT. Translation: CASSLGTGGGSPLHF.

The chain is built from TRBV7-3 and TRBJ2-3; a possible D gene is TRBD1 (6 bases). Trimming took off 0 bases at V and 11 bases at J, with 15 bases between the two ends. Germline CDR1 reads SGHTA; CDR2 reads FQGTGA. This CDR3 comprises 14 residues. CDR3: CASSLTADRRGQYF. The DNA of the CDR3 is TGTGCCAGCAGCTTAACCGCTGACAGGCGAGGGCAGTATTTT.

DNA of the CDR3: TGTGCCAGCAGTCCCGGCGCGGTGGGGGGGATCACTGAAGCTTTCTTT. Protein product: CASSPGAVGGITEAFF. The rearrangement links TRBV9 to TRBJ1-1; tentatively, D is TRBD1 (5 bases). CDR1 and CDR2 (germline): SGDLS, YYNGEE. V lost 5 bases and J 4 bases, leaving 21 bases between the germline ends. CDR3 length: 16 residues.

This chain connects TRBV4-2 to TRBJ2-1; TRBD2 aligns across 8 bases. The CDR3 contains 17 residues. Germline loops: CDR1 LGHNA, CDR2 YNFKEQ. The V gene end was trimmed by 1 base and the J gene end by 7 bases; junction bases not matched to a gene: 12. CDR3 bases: TGTGCCAGCAGCCAAGGTATAACGGGGGGGCCTCGAAATGAGCAGTTCTTC. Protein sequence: CASSQGITGGPRNEQFF.

The CDR3 sequence is CATPRGTLNTGELFF. Here the CDR3 DNA reads TGTGCCACTCCCAGGGGGACACTGAACACCGGGGAGCTGTTTTTT. The chain recombines TRBV19 with TRBJ2-2, with 7 bases that match TRBD1. Germline CDR1 is LNHDA and CDR2 is SQIVND (reference sequence). The junction had 9 bases not matched to a gene; V was cut back by 10 bases and J by 1 base. The CDR3 is 15 residues long.